The rows below give T cell receptor beta chains drawn from one sample of a study of blood T cell repertoires in COVID-19. Sequenced by immunoSEQ multiplex PCR; TCRdb stores in-frame clones only, minus some. The sample carries a few hundred thousand clones, about 90% recorded once. Sequencing used PBMCs or T cells enriched from blood (not recorded which). These receptors were collected from a woman in her fifties or sixties with acute COVID-19. Both conserved end residues are part of each CDR3. The D gene is left open where the match is weak. The size of a clone is reported for some rows only, either as once, few or many, or as a class for expanded clones.

J gene: TRBJ2-2
D gene: TRBD1
clone size: -
V gene: TRBV18
CDR3 DNA: TGTGCCAGCTCCTGGGACAGGGAGATCGGCGGGGAGCTGTTTTTT
CDR3 protein: CASSWDREIGGELFF

J gene: TRBJ2-7
D gene: TRBD1
clone size: -
V gene: TRBV5-1
CDR3 DNA: TGCGCCAGCAGCTTGACCGGGTCAGGGGGAGAGCAGTACTTC
CDR3 protein: CASSLTGSGGEQYF

J gene: TRBJ1-1
D gene: TRBD1
clone size: -
V gene: TRBV27
CDR3 DNA: TGTGCCAGCAGTGCGCCGGACAGGGGGCATGATGAAGCTTTCTTT
CDR3 protein: CASSAPDRGHDEAFF

J gene: TRBJ1-1
D gene: -
clone size: -
V gene: TRBV5-1
CDR3 DNA: TGCGCCAGCACCGAAGGCAGGGTTCAGGAAGCTTTCTTT
CDR3 protein: CASTEGRVQEAFF

J gene: TRBJ2-3
D gene: TRBD1
clone size: -
V gene: TRBV6-2/TRBV6-3
CDR3 DNA: TGTGCCAGCAGTTCCTGGACAGGATCAGATACGCAGTATTTT
CDR3 protein: CASSSWTGSDTQYF

J gene: TRBJ2-7
D gene: -
clone size: -
V gene: TRBV12-3/TRBV12-4
CDR3 DNA: TGTGCCAGCAGTTTTGGACAGTACTACGAGCAGTACTTC
CDR3 protein: CASSFGQYYEQYF

J gene: TRBJ1-1
D gene: TRBD1
clone size: -
V gene: TRBV29-1
CDR3 DNA: TGCAGCGTTGACCGGACAGGGGGCGGGAAAGCTTTCTTT
CDR3 protein: CSVDRTGGGKAFF

J gene: TRBJ2-3
D gene: -
clone size: -
V gene: TRBV25-1
CDR3 DNA: TGTGCCAGCAGTGACCCAGGTAGCACAGATACGCAGTATTTT
CDR3 protein: CASSDPGSTDTQYF

J gene: TRBJ2-1
D gene: -
clone size: -
V gene: TRBV5-1
CDR3 DNA: TGCGCCAGCAGCCCGGGACTGGACTCTTACAATGAGCAGTTCTTC
CDR3 protein: CASSPGLDSYNEQFF

J gene: TRBJ1-1
D gene: -
clone size: once
V gene: TRBV10-3
CDR3 DNA: TGTGCCATCAGTGACCCATCATCAGGGCAAACTGAAGCTTTCTTT
CDR3 protein: CAISDPSSGQTEAFF

J gene: TRBJ2-5
D gene: -
clone size: once
V gene: TRBV18
CDR3 DNA: TGTGCCAGCTCATTGACAGAAGAGACCCAGTACTTC
CDR3 protein: CASSLTEETQYF

J gene: TRBJ1-2
D gene: -
clone size: once
V gene: TRBV7-9
CDR3 DNA: TGTGCCAGCAGCCCTAGGGGGTCCACGGCTTTGTACTATGGCTACACCTTC
CDR3 protein: CASSPRGSTALYYGYTF

J gene: TRBJ2-2
D gene: TRBD2
clone size: -
V gene: TRBV3-1/TRBV3-2
CDR3 DNA: TGTGCCAGCAGCCAACGTCTAGCGGTCACCGGGGAGCTGTTTTTT
CDR3 protein: CASSQRLAVTGELFF

J gene: TRBJ2-1
D gene: TRBD1
clone size: -
V gene: TRBV28
CDR3 DNA: TGTGCCAGCAGAAGGACAGGGTTAAGGCGCTCTAGTAATGAGCAGTTCTTC
CDR3 protein: CASRRTGLRRSSNEQFF

J gene: TRBJ2-7
D gene: TRBD2
clone size: -
V gene: TRBV3-1/TRBV3-2
CDR3 DNA: TGTGCCAGCAGCCAAGATACTAGCGGGTGGCCCGGGAGCTCCTACGAGCAGTACTTC
CDR3 protein: CASSQDTSGWPGSSYEQYF